What follows are 19 T cell receptor beta chains derived from one specimen sequenced in a study of T-cell reconstitution after alpha-beta-depleted transplantation in children. For TCRbeta, the library was prepared with unique molecular identifiers. One entry per CDR3 protein, called by TCRdb with MiXCR from the PCR reads. The sample lists 300,000 to 400,000 distinct CDR3 sequences; about 14% were seen once. This material consisted of PBMCs, taken from the stem cell graft. Every receptor here comes from a human donor who donated a stem cell graft to a child with Fanconi anemia.

The chain employs TRBV11-1 and TRBJ2-3, with TRBD2 identical over 9 bases. This CDR3 is 19 amino acids long. Trimming at V came to 1 base and at J to 0 bases, leaving 11 bases not matched to a gene. CDR1 and CDR2 (germline): SGHAT, FQDESV (reference sequence). The CDR3 sequence: CASSLGVVASGASTDTQYF. The CDR3 region has the DNA TGTGCCAGCAGCTTAGGGGTAGTGGCTAGCGGGGCCAGCACAGATACGCAGTATTTT.

V gene TRBV10-3 combines with J gene TRBJ2-3, with D uncertain. The V gene's germline CDR1 is ENHRY and CDR2 SYGVKD. The CDR3 is 13 amino acids. V lost 9 bases, J lost 0 bases, and 10 bases lay in between. CDR3 loop: CAILAASTDTQYF. CDR3 nucleotides: TGTGCCATTCTCGCGGCAAGCACAGATACGCAGTATTTT.

J is TRBJ1-2 and V is TRBV28, with 9 bases that match TRBD1. The V segment lost 6 bases and the J segment 8 bases; nucleotides outside the gene matches: 16. Looked up from germline, CDR1 is MDHEN and CDR2 is SYDVKM. CDR3 length: 16 amino acids. CDR3 nucleotide sequence: TGTGCCAGCAGCCGACCGGAATCCGGGACAGGGAAGGGCTACACCTTC. As protein: CASSRPESGTGKGYTF.

As regards this clonotype: The junction does not match germline at one end; this may be a read error. The CDR3 protein is CASTLGNNEAFF. In nucleotides, the CDR3 is TGTGCCAGCACTTTGGGGAACAATGAAGCTTTCTTT. This chain connects TRBV11-2 to TRBJ1-1; D uncertain. Germline V gene sequence: CDR1 SGHAT, CDR2 FQNNGV. CDR3 length: 12 amino acids.

This clonotype was recorded many times. The chain joins TRBV12-3 or TRBV12-4 to TRBJ1-4; 8 positions match TRBD1. This CDR3 is 14 amino acids long. V lost 5 bases to trimming and J lost 7 bases; unmatched junction nucleotides: 6. The CDR3 region has the DNA TGTGCCAGCAGTATCACAGGGGGACGTGAAAAACTGTTTTTT. Amino acid sequence: CASSITGGREKLFF.

This clonotype showed up just a few times. The chain uses TRBV4-3 and TRBJ2-1; 10 nucleotides agree with TRBD2. From germline, CDR1 is LGHNA and CDR2 YSLEER. This CDR3 is 16 amino acids long. V dropped 5 bases and J dropped 4; count of bases not matched to a gene: 8. CDR3 sequence: CASSGRTSGLYNEQFF. The CDR3 bases are TGCGCCAGCAGCGGACGGACTAGCGGACTTTACAATGAGCAGTTCTTC.

The sample holds a few counts of this clonotype. J is TRBJ1-1 and V is TRBV14; D call uncertain. V was shortened by 1 base and J by 4 bases, with 10 bases between the two germline ends. The CDR3 is 14 residues long. Germline V gene sequence: CDR1 SGHDN, CDR2 FVKESK. The CDR3 region has the DNA TGTGCCAGCAGCCAAGTAGAGGAGGGCACTGAAGCTTTCTTT. This translates into CASSQVEEGTEAFF. The whole variable domain, remainder taken from reference TRBV14 and TRBJ1-1, is EAGVTQFPSHSVIEKGQTVTLRCDPISGHDNLYWYRRVMGKEIKFLLHFVKESKQDESGMPNNRFLAERTGGTYSTLKVQPAELEDSGVYFCASSQVEEGTEAFFGQGTRLTVV.

DNA for the CDR3: TGTGCCAGCAGTCCCGGGGGGGGCTTAAATGAGCAGTTCTTC. Translating gives CASSPGGGLNEQFF. The chain joins TRBV12-3 or TRBV12-4 to TRBJ2-1, with 8 bases lining up with TRBD2. The junction had 7 bases not matched to a gene; V was cut back by 5 bases and J by 7 bases. There are 14 residues in the CDR3.

This clonotype was seen ten or more times. The chain joins TRBV10-3 to TRBJ1-6; D possibly corresponds to TRBD1 (6 bases). The V gene's germline CDR1 is ENHRY and CDR2 SYGVKD. The CDR3 sequence is 15 residues long. The ends were cut back, 2 bases at V and 5 bases at J, with 10 bases in the middle. The CDR3: CAISEEGGHNSPLHF. CDR3 bases: TGTGCCATCAGTGAGGAGGGGGGACATAATTCACCCCTCCACTTT.

The chain carries TRBV12-3 or TRBV12-4 and TRBJ2-5, with TRBD1 as a possible D gene (5 bases). This CDR3 region has 15 residues. V lost 3 bases and J 5 bases, leaving 16 bases between the germline ends. This chain's CDR3 is CASSLTVRMGETQYF. CDR3 bases: TGTGCCAGCAGTTTGACAGTACGGATGGGGGAGACCCAGTACTTC.

The rearrangement joins TRBV6-1 to TRBJ1-1; a possible D gene is TRBD1 (5 bases). CDR3 length equals 19 residues. CDR1 is MNHNS, CDR2 SASEGT, per germline. The ends were cut back, 9 bases at V and 0 bases at J, with 29 bases in the middle. CDR3 loop: CASKLRAGRVSGMNTEAFF. The CDR3 nucleotides read TGTGCCAGTAAGCTCCGGGCAGGGAGGGTATCTGGGATGAACACTGAAGCTTTCTTT.

This clonotype was seen a few times. V is TRBV5-1 and J is TRBJ2-1; 14 positions match TRBD2. CDR1 and CDR2 from the germline V gene are SGHRS and YFSETQ. Trimming took 4 bases from V and 4 from J; bases not matched to a gene: 7. The CDR3 has 17 residues. The CDR3 coding sequence is TGCGCCAGCAGCCCCAGGACTAGCGGGGGGAATTACAATGAGCAGTTCTTC. Encoded protein: CASSPRTSGGNYNEQFF.

In this sample, this clonotype turned up many times. This sequence joins TRBV15 and TRBJ1-4; D is unclear. The CDR3 has 15 amino acids. Trimming took off 8 bases at V and 3 bases at J, with 16 bases between the two ends. In germline, CDR1 is LNHNV, CDR2 YYDKDF (reference sequence). As DNA, the CDR3 is TGTGCCACCGGTCGGGCAGTTCAGGCTAATGAAAAACTGTTTTTT. Translation: CATGRAVQANEKLFF.

This clonotype came up a few times. The chain has TRBV20-1 and TRBJ2-5; 9 bases are a match to TRBD2. This CDR3 has 14 amino acids. The V and J ends lost 6 bases and 6 bases, in that order; junction bases with no gene match: 11. Germline CDR1 is DFQATT and CDR2 is SNEGSKA (reference sequence). As DNA, the CDR3 is TGCAGTGCCCCGGGACTAGCAGTGGGCCAGACCCAGTACTTC. This sequence encodes CSAPGLAVGQTQYF.

This clonotype has at least ten counts. The chain employs TRBV5-5 and TRBJ1-2, with 7 bases identical to TRBD1. J was trimmed by 4 bases and V by 3 bases; bases with no gene match: 3. Germline CDR1 and CDR2: SGHKS and YYEKEE (reference sequence). The CDR3 extends over 13 amino acids. CDR3 sequence (DNA): TGTGCCAGCAGCTCGGACAGGCCCTATGGCTACACCTTC. Its translation: CASSSDRPYGYTF.

The chain links TRBV9 to TRBJ2-3, with 10 bases fitting TRBD1. The CDR3 sequence is 15 residues long. J was trimmed by 4 bases and V by 6 bases; bases with no gene match: 8. Per germline, CDR1 SGDLS and CDR2 YYNGEE. DNA of the CDR3: TGTGCCAGCACCCCCTCTGGGACAGGGGCAGATACGCAGTATTTT. Its translation: CASTPSGTGADTQYF.

The V gene is TRBV5-1, the J gene TRBJ1-4; possible D gene TRBD1, 5 bases. Germline CDR1 is SGHRS and CDR2 is YFSETQ. V was trimmed by 4 bases and J by 8 bases, leaving 18 bases between them. CDR3 length equals 15 residues. In nucleotides, the CDR3 is TGCGCCAGCAGCCCACAGGCGGGGGATCCCGAAAAACTGTTTTTT. It translates to CASSPQAGDPEKLFF.

V and J are TRBV20-1 and TRBJ2-7, with D perhaps matching TRBD2 (5 bases). V was clipped by 4 bases and J by 3 bases, with 16 bases between them. This CDR3 is 14 amino acids long. Germline V CDR1 and CDR2: DFQATT, SNEGSKA (reference sequence). The CDR3 reads CSATRAQTSYEQYF. The CDR3, as DNA: TGCAGTGCTACCCGGGCCCAAACTAGCTACGAGCAGTACTTC.

The chain employs TRBV11-2 and TRBJ1-2; tentative D call: TRBD1 (5 bases). Trimming shortened V by 0 bases and J by 4 bases, and 12 bases separated the two germline ends. This CDR3 contains 15 residues. Germline values: CDR1 SGHAT, CDR2 FQNNGV. The CDR3 region is CASSLEAGRVYGYTF. CDR3 nucleotides: TGTGCCAGCAGCTTAGAAGCAGGGAGAGTCTATGGCTACACCTTC.